This paragraph covers one T cell receptor beta chain sequence. The antigen is unknown. Compared with germline, one end of the junction differs, possibly owing to a read error. A modified ARM-PCR protocol with three rounds of nested PCR amplified TCRbeta. TCRdb used MiXCR to reprocess the multiplex PCR reads, holding one entry per CDR3 protein. The repertoire includes more than 60,000 distinct CDR3 sequences, under 85% of them detected once, and over 9.5% sits in the top ten. The data were obtained in a study of tumor and adjacent non-tumor tissue in lung cancer. General study findings and limits: Compared with tumor, normal lung showed significantly lower TCR diversity. Normal lung showed higher cumulative top 100 clone frequency than tumor.

This sample's RNA came from whole unsorted tissue. This CDR3 comprises 15 residues. The sequence was obtained from a woman between 50 and 59 years old with non-small cell lung cancer. Specimen: lung tumor tissue. The rearrangement joins TRBV12-3 or TRBV12-4 to TRBJ2-7; weak D call: TRBD1 (5 bases). The CDR3: CTSSQGATSSYELHF. As DNA, the CDR3 is TGTACCAGCAGTCAAGGGGCGACCAGCTCCTACGAGCTGCACTTC.